A selection of T cell receptor beta chains follows, all from one sample in a study of CD8+ T cells in alopecia areata. Generated by immunoSEQ multiplex PCR, the TCRdb table keeps only in-frame clones and is missing some. The table lists about 270,000 clones, 60% of them singletons, with 0.9% to 0.95% in the top ten. The sample here was CD4+ T cells sorted from blood, taken between weeks 51 and 52, from a patient treated with tofacitinib. The receptors derive from a human donor with alopecia areata. The conserved cysteine and the conserved F or W are not part of the CDR3 here.

>TRBJ2-1|TRBV4-1|14
ASSQGGLAGYNEQF
>TRBJ2-7|TRBV2|12
ASSPSGGSYEQY
>TRBJ2-5|TRBV4-2|11
ASSQTGVETQY
>TRBJ1-4|TRBV25-1|12
ASSDRDRNEKLF
>TRBJ1-2|TRBV7-2|11
ASSLTAFYGYT
>TRBJ1-4|TRBV6-5|11
ASSYSNQGKLF
>TRBJ2-1|TRBV5-1|11
ASSLDHLGEQF
>TRBJ2-1|TRBV7-3|14
ASSPLGTGDQNEQF
>TRBJ2-2|TRBV29-1|17
SLGGMGLAGLPNTGELF
>TRBJ2-3|TRBV29-1|14
SSRSIAGGSTDTQY
>TRBJ2-5|TRBV7-6|11
ASSLPRQETQY
>TRBJ1-5|TRBV19|12
ASTPSRRGQPQH